This T cell receptor (beta chain) is drawn from a study of shared clonotypes between healthy human individuals. Study results and caveats: Limited genetic and exposure-history diversity came from having few donors. Incomplete sequencing of sorted subsets was indicated by rarefaction despite large depth.

There were only Caucasian adults among the donors, and all lived in Nashville, Tennessee. Authors' processing steps: Filtering differed since immunoSEQ provided only junctions, with no quality scores. TCRdb keeps only in-frame clones here, not all; method: immunoSEQ multiplex PCR. The V and J calls and clone size were taken over from that table, and D and trimming were inferred from the DNA. The profile shows about 2 million clones, 90% to 95% of them singletons. Notes on this clone: Its antigen is not known.

The V gene's germline CDR1 is SQVTM and CDR2 ANQGSEA. CDR3 length: 13 residues. The J segment lost 10 bases and the V segment lost 6 bases, leaving 10 bases of the junction unmatched. The origin of this receptor is a man younger than 35 in good health. The sample consisted of naive CD4+ T cells sorted from blood. Sample subset: CD45RA+ positively selected. J is TRBJ2-1 and V is TRBV29-1, with 9 bases fitting TRBD1. The CDR3 protein is CSVGGQGLREQFF. The CDR3 coding sequence is TGCAGCGTGGGGGGACAGGGCTTAAGAGAGCAGTTCTTC.